These 10 T cell receptor beta chains originate from one sample sequenced in a study of shared clonotypes between healthy human individuals. Clones were read by immunoSEQ multiplex PCR, and TCRdb kept only the in-frame ones, dropping some. The repertoire holds hundreds of thousands of clones, with 95% to 98% as singletons. Naive-designated CD8 cells lacked CD45RO, were positively enriched for CCR7, and omitted terminally differentiated effector memory CD45RA+ cells. Sequences were obtained from naive CD8+ T cells sorted from blood. These receptors all stem from a man aged 25-45 years in good health.

This chain connects TRBV29-1 to TRBJ2-5; D is possibly TRBD2 (6 bases). The CDR3 consists of 14 residues. V gave up 0 bases and J gave up 5 bases, with 13 bases separating them. Looked up from germline, CDR1 is SQVTM and CDR2 is ANQGSEA. In nucleotides, the CDR3 is TGCAGCGTTGAAGATCGCGGGGTGGAGGAGACCCAGTACTTC. The encoded protein is CSVEDRGVEETQYF. Complete variable domain (other parts from reference TRBV29-1 and TRBJ2-5): SAVISQKPSRDICQRGTSLTIQCQVDSQVTMMFWYRQQPGQSLTLIATANQGSEATYESGFVIDKFPISRPNLTFSTLTVSNMSPEDSSIYLCSVEDRGVEETQYFGPGTRLLVL.

The genes are TRBV11-2 and TRBJ2-7; no clear D. The V gene's germline CDR1 is SGHAT and CDR2 FQNNGV. Trimming took 6 bases from V and 6 from J, leaving 15 bases between them. The CDR3 spans 13 residues. The CDR3 DNA reads as TGTGCCAGCAGACCAACCCTGGGAACCGAGCAGTACTTC. It yields the protein CASRPTLGTEQYF.

CDR3 coding DNA: TGCGCCAGCAGTTACCACGGGGTGCTAGCGGGGGAGCAGTACTTC. This translates into CASSYHGVLAGEQYF. The J gene is TRBJ2-7, the V gene TRBV10-2; 9 bases are a match to TRBD2. The germline V gene encodes CDR1 WSHSY and CDR2 SAAADI. This CDR3 has 15 residues. The trim removed 5 bases at V and 7 bases at J, leaving 12 bases unmatched.

V usage is TRBV15 and J usage is TRBJ2-5; a weak D match, TRBD2 (6 bases). The CDR3 is 13 amino acids. The V end lost 6 bases, the J end lost 2 bases, and 10 bases lay between the germline ends. Per the germline V gene, CDR1 is LNHNV and CDR2 is YYDKDF (reference sequence). CDR3 residues: CATSGEEQETQYF. CDR3 DNA sequence: TGTGCCACCAGTGGGGAGGAACAAGAGACCCAGTACTTC.

This rearrangement joins TRBV6-1 to TRBJ2-7; 10 nucleotides agree with TRBD1. V was pared by 7 bases and J by 10 bases, with 16 bases of the junction left unmatched. CDR3 length equals 15 residues. Germline V gives CDR1 MNHNS, CDR2 SASEGT. This chain's CDR3 is CASNRGTGDPWYQYF. CDR3 DNA sequence: TGTGCCAGCAATCGAGGGACAGGGGACCCTTGGTATCAGTACTTC.

This chain joins TRBV6-6 and TRBJ2-1; D is ambiguous. The V and J ends lost 8 bases and 1 base respectively, with 9 bases between them. Germline CDR1 reads MNHNY; CDR2 reads SVGAGI (reference sequence). CDR3 length: 13 residues. The CDR3 spells CASVAHSYNEQFF. CDR3 nucleotide sequence: TGTGCCAGCGTGGCTCATTCCTACAATGAGCAGTTCTTC.

J is TRBJ2-1 and V is TRBV30; D possibly corresponds to TRBD1 (6 bases). Germline V lookup: CDR1 GTSNPN, CDR2 SVGIG (reference sequence). The CDR3 runs 13 residues. The germline V and J ends were trimmed by 5 bases and 5 bases, with 13 bases remaining between them. DNA of the CDR3: TGTGCCTGGGAACAGGGATCGGACAATGAGCAGTTCTTC. This gives the protein CAWEQGSDNEQFF.

The CDR3 DNA is TGTGCCAGCAGTTTAGCCCCTTATAGCTCCTACGAGCAGTACTTC. Its protein is CASSLAPYSSYEQYF. V and J are TRBV27 and TRBJ2-7; D is ambiguous. This CDR3 spans 15 amino acids. The germline V and J ends were trimmed by 2 bases and 0 bases, with 11 bases remaining between them. The germline V gene has CDR1 MNHEY and CDR2 SMNVEV (reference sequence).

The chain is built from TRBV11-2 and TRBJ2-7; 7 positions match TRBD1. The germline gives CDR1 SGHAT, CDR2 FQNNGV. The trim removed 4 bases at V and 3 bases at J, leaving 12 bases unmatched. The CDR3 totals 16 residues. Here the CDR3 reads CASSSFPGTANYEQYF. CDR3 DNA: TGTGCCAGCAGCTCATTCCCCGGGACAGCCAACTACGAGCAGTACTTC.

As for this clone: Compared with germline, one end of the junction differs, possibly owing to a read error. The rearrangement links TRBV5-4 to TRBJ2-7, with D possibly called TRBD1 or TRBD2 (5 bases each). Looked up from germline, CDR1 is SGHNT and CDR2 is YYREEE (reference sequence). This CDR3 is built from 12 residues. The CDR3 bases are TGTGCCAGCAGCTTGGGAGGTGGGGGTTCGGACTTC. As protein: CASSLGGGGSDF.